Below, 9 T cell receptor beta chains from the same sample are listed, as sequenced in a study of identical twins. TCRdb used MiXCR to reprocess the 5' RACE reads, holding one entry per CDR3 protein. The sample has 500,000 to 550,000 distinct CDR3 sequences, under 25% seen once. These data were also reused for a study on yellow fever vaccine responses in identical twins.

Sequenced input: CD4+ T cells sorted from blood. These TCRs come from a woman aged 18-35 years in good health.

This chain uses TRBV28 with TRBJ2-1; a weak D match, TRBD2 (6 bases). V shed 8 bases and J shed 5 bases, with 16 bases lying between them. CDR1 is MDHEN, CDR2 SYDVKM, per germline. The CDR3 has 14 residues. CDR3 amino acids: CASFKSGPNNEQFF. The CDR3 coding sequence is TGTGCCAGCTTTAAAAGCGGGCCTAACAATGAGCAGTTCTTC.

This chain uses TRBV6-1 with TRBJ1-3; no reliable D call. CDR1 and CDR2 (germline): MNHNS, SASEGT. The CDR3 contains 14 residues. V was pared by 7 bases and J by 0 bases, with 10 bases between. This CDR3 reads CASKSQPSGNTIYF. The CDR3 DNA is TGTGCCAGCAAATCACAGCCCTCTGGAAACACCATATATTTT.

V and J are TRBV12-3 or TRBV12-4 and TRBJ2-6, with D perhaps given as TRBD1 or TRBD2 (5 bases each). The germline V and J ends were trimmed by 6 bases and 0 bases, with 18 bases remaining between them. The CDR3 spans 18 residues. This CDR3 reads CASSPLTGTLSGANVLTF. The CDR3 coding sequence is TGTGCCAGCAGCCCATTAACCGGGACCCTCTCTGGGGCCAACGTCCTGACTTTC.

This rearrangement joins TRBV27 to TRBJ2-1, with 8 bases that match TRBD1. The CDR3 consists of 15 residues. The ends lost 5 bases at V and 6 bases at J; junction bases unmatched: 9. Germline assignment: CDR1 MNHEY and CDR2 SMNVEV (reference sequence). CDR3 sequence reads: CASSPRTGQANEQFF. DNA of the CDR3: TGTGCCAGCAGTCCCCGGACAGGGCAGGCCAATGAGCAGTTCTTC.

This chain connects TRBV19 to TRBJ2-3; D unclear. Trimming shortened V by 3 bases and J by 0 bases, and 7 bases separated the two germline ends. CDR1 and CDR2 from the germline V gene are LNHDA and SQIVND (reference sequence). The CDR3 extends over 14 amino acids. The CDR3 nucleotides are TGTGCCAGTAGTATTGGCAGCAGCACAGATACGCAGTATTTT. The encoded protein is CASSIGSSTDTQYF.

In its sample, this clonotype was seen a few times. The rearrangement uses TRBV6-5 and TRBJ2-2; D gene unclear. Trimming cost V 0 bases and J 4 bases, with 9 bases left between them. This CDR3 spans 15 amino acids. CDR1 is MNHEY and CDR2 is SVGAGI in the germline V gene. This chain's CDR3 is CASSYSILGTGELFF. The CDR3 DNA reads as TGTGCCAGCAGTTACTCGATCCTGGGCACCGGGGAGCTGTTTTTT.

This clonotype has more than one count but fewer than ten. The chain has TRBV28 and TRBJ2-4; D not certain. Trimming removed 5 bases from V and 9 bases from J, with 17 bases in between. The CDR3 is made up of 14 amino acids. CDR1 and CDR2 from the germline V gene are MDHEN and SYDVKM. CDR3: CASSPSAVSVIQYF. CDR3 bases: TGTGCCAGCAGTCCCTCCGCGGTTTCGGTCATTCAGTACTTC.

The chain joins TRBV10-3 to TRBJ2-3, with 12 positions matching TRBD2. CDR1 is ENHRY, CDR2 SYGVKD, per germline. Trimming removed 3 bases from V and 6 bases from J; junction bases left unmatched: 7. The CDR3 covers 16 residues. CDR3 loop: CAISDSTSGGVDTQYF. CDR3 sequence (DNA): TGTGCCATCAGTGATTCGACTAGCGGGGGCGTTGATACGCAGTATTTT.

This clonotype was observed a few times. The chain has TRBV5-1 and TRBJ2-3, with D possibly TRBD2 on 5 matching bases. Looked up from germline, CDR1 is SGHRS and CDR2 is YFSETQ. The V and J ends lost 4 bases and 4 bases respectively, with 13 bases between them. This CDR3 contains 14 residues. CDR3 residues: CASSRLVGADTQYF. The CDR3 bases are TGCGCCAGCAGCCGCCTGGTCGGGGCAGATACGCAGTATTTT.